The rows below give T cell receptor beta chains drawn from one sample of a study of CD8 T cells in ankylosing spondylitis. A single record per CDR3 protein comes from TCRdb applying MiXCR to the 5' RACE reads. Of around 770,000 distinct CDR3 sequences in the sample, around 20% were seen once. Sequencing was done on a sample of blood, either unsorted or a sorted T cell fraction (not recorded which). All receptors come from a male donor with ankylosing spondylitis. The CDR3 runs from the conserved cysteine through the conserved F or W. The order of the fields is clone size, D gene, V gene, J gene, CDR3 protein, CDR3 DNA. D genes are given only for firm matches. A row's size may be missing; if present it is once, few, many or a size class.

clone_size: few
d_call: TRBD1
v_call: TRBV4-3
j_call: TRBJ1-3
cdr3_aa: CASSRGTGADLTPGNTIYF
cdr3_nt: TGCGCCAGCAGCCGTGGGACAGGGGCGGACTTGACCCCTGGAAACACCATATATTTT

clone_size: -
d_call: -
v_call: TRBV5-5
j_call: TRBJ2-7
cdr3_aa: CASSPGIHCYEQYF
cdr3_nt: TGTGCCAGCAGCCCGGGCATTCACTGCTACGAGCAGTACTTC

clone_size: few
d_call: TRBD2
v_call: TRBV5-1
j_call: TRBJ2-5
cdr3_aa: CASSPTSGREYQETQYF
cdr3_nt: TGCGCCAGCAGCCCGACTAGCGGGAGAGAGTACCAAGAGACCCAGTACTTC

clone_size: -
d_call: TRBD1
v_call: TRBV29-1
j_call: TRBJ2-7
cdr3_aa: CSVAGTGGVEQYF
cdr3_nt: TGCAGCGTTGCCGGGACAGGGGGAGTGGAGCAGTACTTC

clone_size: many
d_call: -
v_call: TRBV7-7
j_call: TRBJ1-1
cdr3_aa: CASSLAHSWGSPNTEAFF
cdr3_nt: TGTGCTAGCAGCTTAGCCCACTCGTGGGGTTCCCCCAACACTGAAGCTTTCTTT

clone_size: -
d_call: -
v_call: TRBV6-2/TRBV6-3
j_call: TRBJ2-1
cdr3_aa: CASSTGRTNYNEQFF
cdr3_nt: TGTGCCAGCAGTACGGGGCGGACGAACTACAATGAGCAGTTCTTC

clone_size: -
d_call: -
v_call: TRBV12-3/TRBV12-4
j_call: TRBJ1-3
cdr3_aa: CASSTVLSGNTIYF
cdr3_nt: TGTGCCAGCAGCACCGTCCTCTCTGGAAACACCATATATTTT

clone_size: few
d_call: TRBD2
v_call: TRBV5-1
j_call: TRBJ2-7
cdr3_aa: CASSWTSGGPPFYEQYF
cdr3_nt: TGCGCCAGCAGCTGGACTAGCGGGGGGCCACCGTTTTACGAGCAGTACTTC

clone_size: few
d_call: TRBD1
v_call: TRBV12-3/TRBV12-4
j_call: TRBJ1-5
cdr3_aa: CASRSAGGPNQPQHF
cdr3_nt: TGTGCCAGCAGATCGGCAGGGGGCCCCAATCAGCCCCAGCATTTT

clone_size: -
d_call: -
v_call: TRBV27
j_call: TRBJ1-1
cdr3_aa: CASSFAGGRMNTEAFF
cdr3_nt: TGTGCCAGCAGTTTTGCTGGGGGCCGAATGAACACTGAAGCTTTCTTT

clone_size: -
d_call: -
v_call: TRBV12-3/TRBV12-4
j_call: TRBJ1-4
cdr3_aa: CASSTRGSFKLFF
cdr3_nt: TGTGCCAGCAGCACGAGGGGAAGTTTTAAACTGTTTTTT

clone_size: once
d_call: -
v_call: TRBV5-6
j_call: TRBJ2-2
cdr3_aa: CASSLGPDTGELFF
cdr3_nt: TGTGCCAGCAGCTTGGGTCCGGACACCGGGGAGCTGTTTTTT

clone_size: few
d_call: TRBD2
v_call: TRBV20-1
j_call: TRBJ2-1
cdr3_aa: CSAREWAGDLRNEQFF
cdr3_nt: TGCAGTGCGAGAGAGTGGGCGGGAGATTTGAGGAATGAGCAGTTCTTC

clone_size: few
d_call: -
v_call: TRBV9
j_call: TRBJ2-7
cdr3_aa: CASSAGDDSYEQYF
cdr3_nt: TGTGCCAGCAGCGCCGGAGACGATTCCTACGAGCAGTACTTC

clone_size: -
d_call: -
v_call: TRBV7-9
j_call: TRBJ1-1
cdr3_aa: CASSSPWGWEAFF
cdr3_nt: TGTGCCAGCAGCTCCCCGTGGGGGTGGGAAGCTTTCTTT

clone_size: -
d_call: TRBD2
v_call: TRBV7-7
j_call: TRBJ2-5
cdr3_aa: CASSLGWGGQETQYF
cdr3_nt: TGTGCTAGCAGCTTAGGGTGGGGGGGCCAAGAGACCCAGTACTTC

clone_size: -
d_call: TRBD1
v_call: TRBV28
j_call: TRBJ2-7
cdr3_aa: CASNLQGPSRYEQYF
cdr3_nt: TGTGCCAGCAACTTACAGGGGCCCTCTAGGTACGAGCAGTACTTC

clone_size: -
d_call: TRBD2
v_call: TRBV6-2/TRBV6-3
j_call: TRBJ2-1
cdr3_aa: CASSSIRRTSGSNNEQFF
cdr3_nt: TGTGCCAGCAGTTCCATTCGGCGGACTAGCGGAAGCAACAATGAGCAGTTCTTC

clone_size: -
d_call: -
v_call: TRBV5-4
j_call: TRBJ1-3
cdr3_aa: CASSSSTISGNTIYF
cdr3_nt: TGTGCCAGCAGCTCGTCCACGATCTCTGGAAACACCATATATTTT

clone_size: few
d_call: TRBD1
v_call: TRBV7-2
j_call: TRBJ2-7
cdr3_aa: CASSSRTGNSAYEQYF
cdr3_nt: TGTGCCAGCAGCTCCCGGACAGGCAATTCCGCCTACGAGCAGTACTTC

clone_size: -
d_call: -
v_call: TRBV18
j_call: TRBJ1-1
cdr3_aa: CASSPTEQTEAFF
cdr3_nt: TGTGCCAGCTCACCTACCGAACAAACTGAAGCTTTCTTT

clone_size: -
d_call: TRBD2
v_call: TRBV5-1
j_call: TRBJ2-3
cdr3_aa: CASSPRGEADTQYF
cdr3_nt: TGCGCCAGCAGCCCTCGGGGGGAGGCAGATACGCAGTATTTT

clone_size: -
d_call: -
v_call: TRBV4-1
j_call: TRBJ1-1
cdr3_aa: CASSQGEGRGNTEAFF
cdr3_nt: TGCGCCAGCAGCCAAGGGGAGGGGAGGGGGAACACTGAAGCTTTCTTT

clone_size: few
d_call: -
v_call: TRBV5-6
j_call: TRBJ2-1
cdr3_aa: CASSPTGRDPFF
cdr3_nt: TGTGCCAGCAGCCCTACAGGCAGAGACCCGTTCTTC

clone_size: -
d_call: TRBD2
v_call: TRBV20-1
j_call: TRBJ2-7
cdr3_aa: CSARDSAGVHEQYF
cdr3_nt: TGCAGTGCTAGAGACTCAGCGGGAGTCCACGAGCAGTACTTC

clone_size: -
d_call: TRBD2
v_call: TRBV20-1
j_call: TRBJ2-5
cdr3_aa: CSAEREGGETQYF
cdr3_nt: TGCAGTGCTGAGCGGGAGGGGGGGGAGACCCAGTACTTC

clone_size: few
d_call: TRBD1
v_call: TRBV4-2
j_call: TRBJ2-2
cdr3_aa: CASSQEDRNREWDTGELFF
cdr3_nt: TGTGCCAGCAGCCAAGAGGACAGGAACCGGGAATGGGACACCGGGGAGCTGTTTTTT

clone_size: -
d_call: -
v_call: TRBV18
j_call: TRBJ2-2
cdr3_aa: CASSGVPAVNTGELFF
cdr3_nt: TGTGCCAGCTCAGGGGTCCCGGCAGTGAACACCGGGGAGCTGTTTTTT

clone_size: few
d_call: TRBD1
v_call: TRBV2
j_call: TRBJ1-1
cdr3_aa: CASRQGQGWTEAFF
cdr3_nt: TGTGCCAGCAGGCAGGGACAGGGATGGACTGAAGCTTTCTTT

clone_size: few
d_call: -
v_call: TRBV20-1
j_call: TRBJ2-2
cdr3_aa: CSAREGVGELFF
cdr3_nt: TGCAGTGCTAGAGAAGGGGTCGGGGAGCTGTTTTTT

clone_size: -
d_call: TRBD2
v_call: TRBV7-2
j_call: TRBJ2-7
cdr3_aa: CASSLGLGKQSYEQYF
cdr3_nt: TGTGCCAGCAGCCTAGGACTAGGCAAACAATCCTACGAGCAGTACTTC

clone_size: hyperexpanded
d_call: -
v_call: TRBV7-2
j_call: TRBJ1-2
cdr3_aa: CASSLSLLGIYGYTF
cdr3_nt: TGTGCCAGCAGCTTAAGTTTATTGGGCATTTATGGCTACACCTTC

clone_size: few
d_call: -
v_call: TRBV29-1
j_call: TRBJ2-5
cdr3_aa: CTVRDGAQETQYF
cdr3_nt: TGCACCGTTCGGGACGGGGCCCAAGAGACCCAGTACTTC

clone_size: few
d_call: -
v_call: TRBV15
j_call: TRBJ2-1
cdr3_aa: CATSRDVGINEQFF
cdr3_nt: TGTGCCACCAGCAGAGATGTGGGGATAAATGAGCAGTTCTTC

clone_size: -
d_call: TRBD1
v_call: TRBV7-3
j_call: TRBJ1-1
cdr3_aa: CASSDRGNDGEAFF
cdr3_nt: TGTGCCAGCAGCGACAGGGGAAATGATGGGGAAGCTTTCTTT

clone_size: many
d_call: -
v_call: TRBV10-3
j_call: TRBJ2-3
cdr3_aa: CAIMEGGSTDTQYF
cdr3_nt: TGTGCCATCATGGAGGGGGGGAGCACAGATACGCAGTATTTT

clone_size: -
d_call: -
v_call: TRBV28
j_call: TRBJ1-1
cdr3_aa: CASSKTYTEAFF
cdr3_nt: TGTGCCAGCAGTAAGACGTACACTGAAGCTTTCTTT

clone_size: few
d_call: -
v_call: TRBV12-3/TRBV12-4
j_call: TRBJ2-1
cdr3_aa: CASSFHYNEQFF
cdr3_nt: TGTGCCAGCAGTTTTCACTACAATGAGCAGTTCTTC

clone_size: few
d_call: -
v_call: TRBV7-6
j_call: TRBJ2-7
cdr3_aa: CASSSGHRLGYEQYF
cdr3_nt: TGTGCCAGCAGCTCCGGACATAGGCTAGGCTACGAGCAGTACTTC

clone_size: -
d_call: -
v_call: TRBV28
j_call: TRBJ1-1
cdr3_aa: CASKRSYTEAFF
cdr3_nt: TGTGCCAGCAAGAGGAGCTACACTGAAGCTTTCTTT

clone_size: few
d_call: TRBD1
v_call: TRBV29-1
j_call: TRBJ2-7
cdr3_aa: CSAWTGSYEQYF
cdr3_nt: TGCAGCGCATGGACAGGCTCCTACGAGCAGTACTTC

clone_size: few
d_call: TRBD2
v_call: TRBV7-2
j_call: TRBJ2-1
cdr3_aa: CASSLEPTSGPRGQFF
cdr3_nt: TGTGCCAGCAGCTTAGAGCCGACTAGCGGCCCCAGAGGGCAGTTCTTC

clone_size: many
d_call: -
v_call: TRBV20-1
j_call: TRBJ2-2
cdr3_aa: CSALGDTGWELFF
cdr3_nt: TGCAGTGCGCTTGGGGACACAGGGTGGGAGCTGTTTTTT

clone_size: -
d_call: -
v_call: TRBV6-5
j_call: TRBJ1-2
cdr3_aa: CASSYKGLNYGYTF
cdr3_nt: TGTGCCAGCAGTTATAAGGGGCTTAACTATGGCTACACCTTC

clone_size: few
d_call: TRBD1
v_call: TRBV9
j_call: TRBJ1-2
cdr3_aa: CASSLAPGQGSRGYGYTF
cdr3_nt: TGTGCCAGCAGCCTTGCCCCGGGACAGGGTAGTAGGGGCTATGGCTACACCTTC

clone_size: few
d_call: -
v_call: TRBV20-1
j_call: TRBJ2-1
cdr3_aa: CSAPKDRNEQFF
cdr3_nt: TGCAGTGCCCCCAAGGACCGGAATGAGCAGTTCTTC

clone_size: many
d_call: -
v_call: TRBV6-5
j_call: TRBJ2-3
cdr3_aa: CASSYKGPSTDTQYF
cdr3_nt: TGTGCCAGCAGTTACAAGGGACCTAGCACAGATACGCAGTATTTT

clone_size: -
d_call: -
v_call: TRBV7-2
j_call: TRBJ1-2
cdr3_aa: CASSQNQGNYGYTF
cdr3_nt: TGTGCCAGCAGCCAGAACCAGGGAAACTATGGCTACACCTTC

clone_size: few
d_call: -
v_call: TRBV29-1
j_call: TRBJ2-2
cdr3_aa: CSADSSTGELFF
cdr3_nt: TGCAGCGCCGATAGTAGCACCGGGGAGCTGTTTTTT

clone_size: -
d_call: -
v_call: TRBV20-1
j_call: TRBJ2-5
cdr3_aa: CSARMVDNSFGETQYF
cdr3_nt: TGCAGTGCTAGAATGGTCGACAATTCTTTTGGGGAGACCCAGTACTTC